One T cell receptor (beta chain) is described in this entry. The target antigen is unknown. The data are from a study of Ad26.COV2.S vaccination and SARS-CoV-2 variants. Study results and caveats: Spike-specific responses of CD8+ and CD4+ T cells were reported to display substantial breadth after vaccination. Placebo and vaccine recipients had non-spike TCR breadth that was similar.

The data were produced by immunoSEQ multiplex PCR, yet TCRdb's version contains in-frame clones alone and is incomplete. The table lists under 150,000 clones, about nine tenths of them singletons, with approximately 5% in the top ten. V lost 3 bases and J 1 base, leaving 7 bases between the germline ends. This CDR3 region has 13 residues. The source was peripheral blood, collected after recovery from COVID-19. The clonotype comes from a human donor who had recovered from COVID-19. The chain uses TRBV12-3 or TRBV12-4 and TRBJ2-7; D assignment may be TRBD1 or TRBD2 (5 bases each). Written as DNA, the CDR3 is TGTGCCAGCAGTTTGAGGGGATCCTACGAGCAGTACTTC. Translated, it gives CASSLRGSYEQYF.